This T cell receptor (beta chain) derives from a study of identical twins. The sample holds a few counts of this clonotype. TCRdb itself ran the 5' RACE reads through MiXCR, one entry per CDR3 protein. The table has approximately 500,000 distinct CDR3 sequences, 20% to 25% seen once. These data were also filed under a second study, of T cells expressing NK-cell markers. That source notes: From sorted CD3+CD56+NKG2C+, CD3+CD56+NKG2C- and CD3+CD56-NKG2C+ T cells came the TCR beta repertoires.

The sequence was collected from a woman younger than 35 in good health. Sequenced input: CD4+ T cells sorted from blood.

CDR3 DNA sequence: TGTGCCAGCAGCTTACGTGGCAAAAATGATGAAGCTTTCTTT. Its protein is CASSLRGKNDEAFF. The rearrangement uses TRBV7-3 and TRBJ1-1; D gene uncertain. The CDR3 spans 14 residues. CDR1 SGHTA and CDR2 FQGTGA come from the germline V gene. Trimming stripped 2 bases from V and 7 bases from J, with 14 bases between.